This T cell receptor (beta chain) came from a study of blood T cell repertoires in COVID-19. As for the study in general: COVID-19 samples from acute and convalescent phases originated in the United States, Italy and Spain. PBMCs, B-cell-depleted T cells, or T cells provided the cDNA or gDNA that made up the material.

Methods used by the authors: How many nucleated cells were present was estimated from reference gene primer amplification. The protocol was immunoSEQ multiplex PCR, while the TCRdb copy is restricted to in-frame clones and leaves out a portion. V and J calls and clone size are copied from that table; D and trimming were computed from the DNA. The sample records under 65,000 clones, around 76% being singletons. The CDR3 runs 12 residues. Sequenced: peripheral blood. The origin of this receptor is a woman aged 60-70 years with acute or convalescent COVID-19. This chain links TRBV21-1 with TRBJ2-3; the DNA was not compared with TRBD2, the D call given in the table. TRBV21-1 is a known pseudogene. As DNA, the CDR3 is TGTGCCAGCAGCAAAACGGCAGATACGCAGTATTTT. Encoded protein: CASSKTADTQYF.